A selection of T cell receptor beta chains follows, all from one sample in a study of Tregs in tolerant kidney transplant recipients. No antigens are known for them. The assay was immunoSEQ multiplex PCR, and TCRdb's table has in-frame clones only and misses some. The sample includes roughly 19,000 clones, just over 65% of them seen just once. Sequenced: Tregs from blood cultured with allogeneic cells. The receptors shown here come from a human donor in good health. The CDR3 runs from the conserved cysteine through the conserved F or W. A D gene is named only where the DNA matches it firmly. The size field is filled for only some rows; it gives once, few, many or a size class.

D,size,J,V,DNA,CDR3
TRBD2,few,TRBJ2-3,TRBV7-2,TGTGCCAGCAGCTTAGTTGTTAGCGGGGGCGCCCGGGGGGCGCAGTATTTT,CASSLVVSGGARGAQYF
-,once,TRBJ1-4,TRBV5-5,TGTGCCAGCAGTAAGGATGAAAAACTGTTTTTT,CASSKDEKLFF
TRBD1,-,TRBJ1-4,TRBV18,TGTGCCAGCTCACCTAACAGGGGAGGCGAAAAACTGTTTTTT,CASSPNRGGEKLFF
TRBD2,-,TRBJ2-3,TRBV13,TGTGCCAGCAGCTTAGGCCCTCGCGGGAGAAGAACAGATACGCAGTATTTT,CASSLGPRGRRTDTQYF
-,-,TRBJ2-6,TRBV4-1,TGCGCCAGCAGCCCGACCTTTGGTCTAAGCTCTGGGGCCAACGTCCTGACTTTC,CASSPTFGLSSGANVLTF
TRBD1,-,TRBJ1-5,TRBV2,TGTGCCAGCACCAGACAGGGCGGTCAGCCCCAGCATTTT,CASTRQGGQPQHF
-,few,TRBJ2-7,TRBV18,TGTGCCAGCTCACCACGACTCGGATTCCGGCAGTACTTC,CASSPRLGFRQYF
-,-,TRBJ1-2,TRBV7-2,TGTGCCAGCAGCTTGACAGGCCGCCCTGGGGGCTACACCTTC,CASSLTGRPGGYTF
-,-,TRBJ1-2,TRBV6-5,TGTGCCAGCAGTTTCTCAGGGATGGTAGGCTACACCTTC,CASSFSGMVGYTF
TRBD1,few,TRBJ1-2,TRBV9,TGTGCCAGCAGCCCCCGGACAGGAATCAACTATGGCTACACCTTC,CASSPRTGINYGYTF
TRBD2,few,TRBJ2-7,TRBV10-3,TGTGCCACCCGGACTAGCGGGAGGAACTACGAGCAGTACTTC,CATRTSGRNYEQYF
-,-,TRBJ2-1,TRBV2,TGTGCCAGCACATACAATGAGCAGTTCTTC,CASTYNEQFF
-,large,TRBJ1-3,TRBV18,TGTGCCAGCTCACTACAGAGCTCTGGAAACACCATATATTTT,CASSLQSSGNTIYF
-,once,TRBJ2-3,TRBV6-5,TGTGCCAGCAGGACATGGGGGGCGGCAGATACGCAGTATTTT,CASRTWGAADTQYF
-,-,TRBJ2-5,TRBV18,TGTGCCAGCTCCCTGGACTCGTTAAGTAAAGGCACCCAGTACTTC,CASSLDSLSKGTQYF
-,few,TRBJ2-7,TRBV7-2,TGTGCCAGCAGCTTAGTTGGACTCCACGAGCAGTACTTC,CASSLVGLHEQYF
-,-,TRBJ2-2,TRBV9,TGTGCCAGCAGCGTAGCTGGACGGAACACCGGGGAGCTGTTTTTT,CASSVAGRNTGELFF
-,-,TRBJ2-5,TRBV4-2,TGTGCCAGCAGCTCTGCTTTGGAGCAGAGAGAGACCCAGTACTTC,CASSSALEQRETQYF
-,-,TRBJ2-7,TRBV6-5,TGTGCCAGCAGTTACTCGATTCTCAGCTACGAGCAGTACTTC,CASSYSILSYEQYF
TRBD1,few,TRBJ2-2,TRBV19,TGTGCCAGTAGTATAAGCAGGGGGCACGGGGAGCTGTTTTTT,CASSISRGHGELFF
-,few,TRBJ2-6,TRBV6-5,TGTGCCAGCAGCCAGGGGGGGCTCGGGGCCAACGTCCTGACTTTC,CASSQGGLGANVLTF
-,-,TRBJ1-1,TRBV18,TGTGCCAGCTCACCACGGGGCATGAACACTGAAGCTTTCTTT,CASSPRGMNTEAFF
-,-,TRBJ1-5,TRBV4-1,TGCGCCAGCAGCCAAGATATAAGGGGTCCGAATCAGCCCCAGCATTTT,CASSQDIRGPNQPQHF
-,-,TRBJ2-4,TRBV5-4,TGTGCCAGCAGCTTACCGCGGTCTCTTGGTGGCATTCAGTACTTC,CASSLPRSLGGIQYF
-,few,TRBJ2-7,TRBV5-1,TGCGCCAGCAGCTTGAGATCTCGTGACTACGAGCAGTACTTC,CASSLRSRDYEQYF
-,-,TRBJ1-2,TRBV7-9,TGTGCCAGCAGCGGTGCGGGCGGCCGGCACGGCTACACCTTC,CASSGAGGRHGYTF
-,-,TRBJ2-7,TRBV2,TGTGCCAGCAGTGAGGGGAGGACACCTACCTACGAGCAGTACTTC,CASSEGRTPTYEQYF